The rows below give T cell receptor beta chains drawn from one sample of a study of a mutant IDH1 vaccine in newly diagnosed glioma. The method was immunoSEQ multiplex PCR; TCRdb's version includes in-frame clones alone and lacks a portion of them. Of tens of thousands of clones listed, roughly 84% are singletons. Their specific antigens are unknown. The material sequenced was PBMCs, taken from a glioma patient whose treatment included an IDH1 peptide vaccine. Every receptor here comes from a middle-aged man with glioma. Each CDR3 is given with its conserved first and last residue. D genes are given only for firm matches. Size values are once, few and many counts, or a class for expanded clones, and some rows have none.

clone_size	j_call	d_call	v_call	cdr3_aa	cdr3_nt
NA	TRBJ2-1	NA	TRBV5-1	CAAAYGRLGNEQFF	TGCGCCGCAGCGTATGGAAGACTAGGTAATGAGCAGTTCTTC
NA	TRBJ1-2	NA	TRBV4-1	CASSQGSAAYTF	TGCGCCAGCAGCCAAGGGTCGGCAGCCTACACCTTC
once	TRBJ2-7	TRBD1	TRBV7-2	CASSMDRPGEQYF	TGTGCCAGCAGCATGGACAGGCCAGGGGAGCAGTACTTC
NA	TRBJ2-2	NA	TRBV9	CASSVRRAGELFF	TGTGCCAGCAGCGTTAGGAGGGCCGGGGAGCTGTTTTTT
once	TRBJ1-5	NA	TRBV2	CASSLNSRYQPQHF	TGTGCCAGCAGTTTGAATAGTAGGTATCAGCCCCAGCATTTT
once	TRBJ2-7	NA	TRBV5-6	CASSLRGEQYF	TGTGCCAGCAGCCTGAGAGGGGAGCAGTACTTC
NA	TRBJ2-3	NA	TRBV6-1	CASSVPTDTQYF	TGTGCCAGCAGTGTGCCCACAGATACGCAGTATTTT
NA	TRBJ2-7	NA	TRBV5-5	CASSFWDNHYEQYF	TGTGCCAGCAGCTTCTGGGACAACCATTACGAGCAGTACTTC
NA	TRBJ1-2	TRBD1	TRBV7-2	CASSVTGFANYGYTF	TGTGCCAGCAGCGTGACAGGGTTCGCTAACTATGGCTACACCTTC
NA	TRBJ2-3	TRBD1	TRBV5-1	CASSLRQGKSDTQYF	TGCGCCAGCAGCTTGAGACAGGGAAAGTCAGATACGCAGTATTTT
NA	TRBJ2-7	NA	TRBV27	CASSLGRSYEQYF	TGTGCCAGCAGTTTAGGAAGGTCCTACGAGCAGTACTTC
NA	TRBJ2-6	NA	TRBV19	CASSIQGGTSGANVLTF	TGTGCCAGTAGTATACAGGGCGGAACCTCTGGGGCCAACGTCCTGACTTTC
NA	TRBJ2-1	NA	TRBV9	CASSTKGLVNEQFF	TGTGCCAGCAGCACAAAGGGGCTCGTCAATGAGCAGTTCTTC
NA	TRBJ2-7	NA	TRBV5-1	CASSLRGNDEQYF	TGCGCCAGCAGCTTAAGAGGGAACGACGAGCAGTACTTC
NA	TRBJ1-1	TRBD1	TRBV29-1	CSVGTALMNTEAFF	TGCAGCGTGGGGACAGCCCTGATGAACACTGAAGCTTTCTTT
once	TRBJ2-1	TRBD2	TRBV5-1	CASSPKVAGGPSEQFF	TGCGCCAGCAGCCCGAAGGTAGCGGGAGGGCCGAGTGAGCAGTTCTTC
NA	TRBJ1-4	NA	TRBV6-6	CASRGGQHEKLFF	TGTGCCAGCAGAGGAGGGCAGCATGAAAAACTGTTTTTT